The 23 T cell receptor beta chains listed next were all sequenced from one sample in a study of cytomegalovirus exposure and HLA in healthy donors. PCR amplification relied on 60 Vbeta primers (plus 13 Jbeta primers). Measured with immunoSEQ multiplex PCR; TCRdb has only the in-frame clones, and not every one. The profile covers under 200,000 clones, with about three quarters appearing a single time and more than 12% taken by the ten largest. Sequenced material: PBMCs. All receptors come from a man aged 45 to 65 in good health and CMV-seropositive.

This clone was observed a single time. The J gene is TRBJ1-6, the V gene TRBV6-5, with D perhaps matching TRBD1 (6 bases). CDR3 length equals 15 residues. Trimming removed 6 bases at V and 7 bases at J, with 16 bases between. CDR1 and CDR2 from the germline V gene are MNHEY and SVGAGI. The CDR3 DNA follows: TGTGCCAGCAGCGTACGACAGGTGCTGAATTCACCCCTCCACTTT. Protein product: CASSVRQVLNSPLHF.

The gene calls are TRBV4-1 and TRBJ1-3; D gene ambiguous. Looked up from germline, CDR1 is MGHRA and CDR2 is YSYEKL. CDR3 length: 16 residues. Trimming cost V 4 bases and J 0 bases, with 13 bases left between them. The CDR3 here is CASSLSPRSSGNTIYF. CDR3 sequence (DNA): TGCGCCAGCAGCCTGAGCCCCCGAAGCTCTGGAAACACCATATATTTT.

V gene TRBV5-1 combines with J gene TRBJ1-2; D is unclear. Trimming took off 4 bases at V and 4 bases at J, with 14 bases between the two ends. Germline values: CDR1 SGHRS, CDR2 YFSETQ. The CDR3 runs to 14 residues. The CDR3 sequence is CASSGTGMSYGYTF. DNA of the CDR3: TGCGCCAGCAGCGGTACGGGGATGAGCTATGGCTACACCTTC.

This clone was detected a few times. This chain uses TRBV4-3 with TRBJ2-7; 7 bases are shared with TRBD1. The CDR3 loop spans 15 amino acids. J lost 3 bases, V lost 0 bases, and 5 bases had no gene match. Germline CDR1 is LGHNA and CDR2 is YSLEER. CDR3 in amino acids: CASSQDQAGGYEQYF. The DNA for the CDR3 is TGCGCCAGCAGCCAAGATCAGGCAGGGGGCTACGAGCAGTACTTC.

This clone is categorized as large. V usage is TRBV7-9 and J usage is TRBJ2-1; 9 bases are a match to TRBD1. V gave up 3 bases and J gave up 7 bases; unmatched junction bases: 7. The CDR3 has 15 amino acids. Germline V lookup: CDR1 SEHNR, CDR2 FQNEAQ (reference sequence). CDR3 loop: CASSFWDRVGNEQFF. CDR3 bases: TGTGCCAGCAGCTTCTGGGACAGGGTTGGAAATGAGCAGTTCTTC.

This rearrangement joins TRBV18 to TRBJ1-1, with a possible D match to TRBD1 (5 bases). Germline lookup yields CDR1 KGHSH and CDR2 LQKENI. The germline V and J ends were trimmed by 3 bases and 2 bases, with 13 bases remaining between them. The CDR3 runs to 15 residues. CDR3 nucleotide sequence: TGTGCCAGCTCACCTCTTAATGGGGCCAACACTGAAGCTTTCTTT. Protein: CASSPLNGANTEAFF.

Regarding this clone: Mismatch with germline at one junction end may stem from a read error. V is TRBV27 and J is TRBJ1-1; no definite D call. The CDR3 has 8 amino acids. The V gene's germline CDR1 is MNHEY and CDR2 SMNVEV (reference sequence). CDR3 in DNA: TGTGCCAGCAGTTTTGGGCTCTTT. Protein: CASSFGLF.

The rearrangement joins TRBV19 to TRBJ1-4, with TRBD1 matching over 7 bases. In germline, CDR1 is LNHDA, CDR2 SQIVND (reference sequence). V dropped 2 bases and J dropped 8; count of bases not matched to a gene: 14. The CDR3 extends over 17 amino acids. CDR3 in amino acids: CASSIRALTGSAEKLFF. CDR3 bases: TGTGCCAGTAGTATAAGGGCCCTGACAGGGTCGGCGGAAAAACTGTTTTTT.

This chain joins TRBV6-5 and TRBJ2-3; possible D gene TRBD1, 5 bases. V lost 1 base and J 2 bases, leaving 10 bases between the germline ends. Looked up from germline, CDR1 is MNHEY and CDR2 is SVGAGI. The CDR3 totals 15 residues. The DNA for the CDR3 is TGTGCCAGCAGTTACTGGAAAGGGGCCACAGATACGCAGTATTTT. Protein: CASSYWKGATDTQYF.

The CDR3 region is CASSPSEGLGAPEQYF. In nucleotides, the CDR3 is TGTGCCAGCAGCCCCTCAGAGGGCCTGGGGGCCCCCGAGCAGTACTTC. This chain joins TRBV11-3 and TRBJ2-7, with a tentative D call TRBD1 (6 bases). Trimming took 5 bases from V and 6 from J, leaving 23 bases between them. The CDR3 runs 16 residues. The germline V gene encodes CDR1 SGHNT and CDR2 YENEEA.

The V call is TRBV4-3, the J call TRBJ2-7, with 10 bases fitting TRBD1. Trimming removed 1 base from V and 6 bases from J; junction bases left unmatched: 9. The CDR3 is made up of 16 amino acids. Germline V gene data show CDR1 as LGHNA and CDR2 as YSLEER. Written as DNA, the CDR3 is TGCGCCAGCAGCCAAGGGAGAGGGACAGGGGACGGCGAGCAGTACTTC. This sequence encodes CASSQGRGTGDGEQYF.

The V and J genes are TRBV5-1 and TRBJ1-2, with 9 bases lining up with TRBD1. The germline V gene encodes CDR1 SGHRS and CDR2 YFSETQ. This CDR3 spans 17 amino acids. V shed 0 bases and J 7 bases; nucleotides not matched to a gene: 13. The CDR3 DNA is TGCGCCAGCAGCTTGGCCACAGGGGGCGCCCCCCATGGTGGCTACACCTTC. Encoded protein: CASSLATGGAPHGGYTF.

This CDR3 is CASSPRVSVTDTQYF. For the CDR3, the DNA is TGTGCCAGCAGCCCCCGGGTCAGTGTGACGGATACGCAGTATTTT. The J gene is TRBJ2-3, the V gene TRBV7-2; D is unresolved. Trimming left V 5 bases short and J 6 bases short, with 18 bases between. The CDR3 loop spans 15 amino acids. Germline V gene lookup returns CDR1 SGHTA and CDR2 FQGNSA.

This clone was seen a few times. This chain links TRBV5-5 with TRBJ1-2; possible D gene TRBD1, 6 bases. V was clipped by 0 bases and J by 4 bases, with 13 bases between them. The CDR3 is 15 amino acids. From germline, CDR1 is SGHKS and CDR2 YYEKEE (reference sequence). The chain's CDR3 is CASSLGQGNTYGYTF. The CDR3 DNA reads TGTGCCAGCAGCTTGGGGCAGGGGAACACCTATGGCTACACCTTC.

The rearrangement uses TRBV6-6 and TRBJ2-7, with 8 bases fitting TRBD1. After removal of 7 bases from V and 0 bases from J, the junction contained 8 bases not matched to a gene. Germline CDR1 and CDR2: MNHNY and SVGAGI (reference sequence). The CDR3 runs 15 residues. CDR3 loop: CASNPTGVRSYEQYF. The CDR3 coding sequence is TGTGCCAGCAATCCGACAGGGGTCCGCTCCTACGAGCAGTACTTC.

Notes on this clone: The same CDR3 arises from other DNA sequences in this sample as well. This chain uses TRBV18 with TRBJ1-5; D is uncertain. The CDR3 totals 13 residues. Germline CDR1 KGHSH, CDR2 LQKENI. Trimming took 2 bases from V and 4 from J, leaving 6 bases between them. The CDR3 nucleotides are TGTGCCAGCTCACCAGGGCAGAATCAGCCCCAGCATTTT. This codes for CASSPGQNQPQHF.

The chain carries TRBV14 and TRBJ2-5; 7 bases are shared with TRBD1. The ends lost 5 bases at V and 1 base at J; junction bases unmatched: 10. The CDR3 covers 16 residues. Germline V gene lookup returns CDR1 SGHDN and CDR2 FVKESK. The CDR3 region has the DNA TGTGCCAGCAGCGGCCGGGACAGAGACCTCCAAGAGACCCAGTACTTC. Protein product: CASSGRDRDLQETQYF. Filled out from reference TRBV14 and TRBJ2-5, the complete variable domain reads EAGVTQFPSHSVIEKGQTVTLRCDPISGHDNLYWYRRVMGKEIKFLLHFVKESKQDESGMPNNRFLAERTGGTYSTLKVQPAELEDSGVYFCASSGRDRDLQETQYFGPGTRLLVL.

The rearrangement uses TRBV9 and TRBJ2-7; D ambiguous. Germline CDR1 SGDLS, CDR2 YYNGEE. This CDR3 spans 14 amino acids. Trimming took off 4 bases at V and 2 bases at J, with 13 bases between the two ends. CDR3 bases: TGTGCCAGCAGCCGTGATGGAGCGACCTACGAGCAGTACTTC. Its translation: CASSRDGATYEQYF. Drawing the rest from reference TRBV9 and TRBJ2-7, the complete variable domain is DSGVTQTPKHLITATGQRVTLRCSPRSGDLSVYWYQQSLDQGLQFLIQYYNGEERAKGNILERFSAQQFPDLHSELNLSSLELGDSALYFCASSRDGATYEQYFGPGTRLTVT.

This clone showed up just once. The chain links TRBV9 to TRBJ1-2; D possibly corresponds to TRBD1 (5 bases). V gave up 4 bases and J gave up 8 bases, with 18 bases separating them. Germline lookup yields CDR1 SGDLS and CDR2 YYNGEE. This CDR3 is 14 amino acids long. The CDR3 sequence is CASSPGGGSPGYTF. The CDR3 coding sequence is TGTGCCAGCAGCCCTGGCGGGGGAAGTCCAGGCTACACCTTC.

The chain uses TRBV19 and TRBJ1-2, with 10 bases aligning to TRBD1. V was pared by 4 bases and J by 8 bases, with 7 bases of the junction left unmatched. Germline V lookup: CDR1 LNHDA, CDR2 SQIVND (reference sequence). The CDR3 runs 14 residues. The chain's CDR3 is CASSTWTGGEGYTF. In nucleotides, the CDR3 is TGTGCCAGTAGTACCTGGACAGGGGGAGAGGGCTACACCTTC.

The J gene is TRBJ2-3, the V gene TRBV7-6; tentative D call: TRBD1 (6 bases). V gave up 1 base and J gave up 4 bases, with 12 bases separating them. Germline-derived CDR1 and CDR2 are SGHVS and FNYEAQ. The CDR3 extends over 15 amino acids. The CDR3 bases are TGTGCCAGCAGCTTAGTTACAGGGCGGGCAGATACGCAGTATTTT. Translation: CASSLVTGRADTQYF. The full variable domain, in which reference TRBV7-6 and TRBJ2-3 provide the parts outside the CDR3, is GAGVSQSPRYKVTKRGQDVALRCDPISGHVSLYWYRQALGQGPEFLTYFNYEAQQDKSGLPNDRFSAERPEGSISTLTIQRTEQRDSAMYRCASSLVTGRADTQYFGPGTRLTVL.

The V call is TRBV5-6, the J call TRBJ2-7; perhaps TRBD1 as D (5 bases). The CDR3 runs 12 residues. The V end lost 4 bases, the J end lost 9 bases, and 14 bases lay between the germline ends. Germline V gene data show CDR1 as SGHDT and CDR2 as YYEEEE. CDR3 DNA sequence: TGTGCCAGCAGCCTGGAAGGGGCGCGGCAGTACTTC. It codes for CASSLEGARQYF.

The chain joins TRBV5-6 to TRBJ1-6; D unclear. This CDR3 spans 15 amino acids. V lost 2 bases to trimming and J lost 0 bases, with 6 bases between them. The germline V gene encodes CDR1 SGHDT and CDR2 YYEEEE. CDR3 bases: TGTGCCAGCAGCTTATCGGGCTCCTATAATTCACCCCTCCACTTT. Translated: CASSLSGSYNSPLHF.